The sequence of this T cell receptor beta chain was determined in a study of blood T cell repertoires in COVID-19. Study at large: Spain, Italy and the United States supplied samples that represented acute and convalescent COVID-19. PBMCs, B-cell-depleted T cells, or T cells provided the cDNA or gDNA that made up the material.

The authors' processing: By means of reference gene primer amplification, nucleated cell counts were estimated. Repertoires were generated with immunoSEQ multiplex PCR, while TCRdb's copy carries only in-frame clones and drops some. V, J and clone size reflect that table, while D and trimming were determined from the DNA. This sample has 85,000 to 120,000 clones, with roughly 92% found just once. CDR3 size: 14 residues. Trimming left V 0 bases short and J 8 bases short, with 11 bases between. Germline V gene sequence: CDR1 SGHTA, CDR2 FQGNSA. The origin of this receptor is a woman aged 50 to 65 with COVID-19, enrolled during active disease. The sequencing input was peripheral blood. V gene TRBV7-2 combines with J gene TRBJ2-1; a weak D match, TRBD2 (6 bases). CDR3 nucleotides: TGTGCCAGCAGCTTAGCGGGGGGAAGCGATGAGCAGTTCTTC. It translates to CASSLAGGSDEQFF. The complete variable domain, with remaining parts taken from reference TRBV7-2 and TRBJ2-1, reads GAGVSQSPSNKVTEKGKDVELRCDPISGHTALYWYRQSLGQGLEFLIYFQGNSAPDKSGLPSDRFSAERTGGSVSTLTIQRTQQEDSAVYLCASSLAGGSDEQFFGPGTRLTVL.